These 30 T cell receptor beta chains were sequenced from one sample in a study of cytomegalovirus exposure and HLA in healthy donors. The PCR had 60 Vbeta and 13 Jbeta primers. Clones were read by immunoSEQ multiplex PCR, and TCRdb kept only the in-frame ones, dropping some. The sample lists 150,000 or so clones, just under 85% occurring once. Sequencing used PBMCs. Every receptor here comes from a young man in good health and CMV-seropositive.

The chain links TRBV7-9 to TRBJ1-5; 7 bases fit TRBD1. The germline V gene has CDR1 SEHNR and CDR2 FQNEAQ (reference sequence). CDR3 size: 13 residues. The V gene end was trimmed by 5 bases and the J gene end by 7 bases; junction bases not matched to a gene: 5. CDR3 region: CASSQQGEQPQHF. The CDR3, as DNA: TGTGCCAGCAGCCAGCAGGGGGAGCAGCCCCAGCATTTT.

The V gene is TRBV9, the J gene TRBJ2-7; D possibly corresponds to TRBD2 (7 bases). The V end lost 4 bases, the J end lost 6 bases, and 11 bases lay between the germline ends. This CDR3 is 12 amino acids long. Germline CDR1 and CDR2: SGDLS and YYNGEE. CDR3: CASSPGGLEQYF. The CDR3 DNA reads TGTGCCAGCAGCCCCGGGGGGCTCGAGCAGTACTTC.

The rearrangement joins TRBV18 to TRBJ2-7; possible D gene TRBD1, 6 bases. This CDR3 region has 17 residues. The V end lost 0 bases, the J end lost 3 bases, and 18 bases lay between the germline ends. Germline V gene lookup returns CDR1 KGHSH and CDR2 LQKENI. The CDR3: CASSPPPATRGGYEQYF. CDR3 DNA: TGTGCCAGCTCACCACCACCAGCTACCCGAGGGGGCTACGAGCAGTACTTC.

This clone was recorded a few times. The chain has TRBV5-6 and TRBJ2-7; TRBD2 might be the D (6 bases). Per germline, CDR1 SGHDT and CDR2 YYEEEE. CDR3 length equals 12 residues. The germline V and J ends were trimmed by 0 bases and 11 bases, with 12 bases remaining between them. The CDR3 sequence is CASSLGGWGEYF. The CDR3 DNA reads TGTGCCAGCAGCTTGGGGGGGTGGGGGGAGTACTTC.

This clone was counted once. This chain connects TRBV7-2 to TRBJ2-7; a possible D gene is TRBD2 (6 bases). CDR1 and CDR2 from the germline V gene are SGHTA and FQGNSA. V lost 2 bases and J 2 bases, leaving 16 bases between the germline ends. CDR3 length equals 16 residues. The CDR3 coding sequence is TGTGCCAGCAGCTTAAGAACGACTAGTCTCACCTACGAGCAGTACTTC. It encodes CASSLRTTSLTYEQYF. Supplemented by reference TRBV7-2 and TRBJ2-7, the full variable domain reads GAGVSQSPSNKVTEKGKDVELRCDPISGHTALYWYRQSLGQGLEFLIYFQGNSAPDKSGLPSDRFSAERTGGSVSTLTIQRTQQEDSAVYLCASSLRTTSLTYEQYFGPGTRLTVT.

The chain joins TRBV5-1 to TRBJ2-7; TRBD2 agrees at 7 bases. The length of the CDR3 is 15 residues. With 5 bases clipped from V and 2 bases from J, the junction kept 10 bases outside the gene matches. Germline V CDR1 and CDR2: SGHRS, YFSETQ. CDR3 protein: CASSFGTSDTYEQYF. CDR3 DNA: TGCGCCAGCAGTTTCGGAACTAGCGATACCTACGAGCAGTACTTC.

V gene TRBV7-7 combines with J gene TRBJ2-1, with no clear D. From germline, CDR1 is SSHAT and CDR2 FNYEAQ (reference sequence). V was shortened by 3 bases and J by 8 bases, with 11 bases between the two germline ends. The CDR3 contains 13 residues. The CDR3 region has the DNA TGTGCCAGCAGCTTCTACGCCCGGGATGAGCAGTTCTTC. Amino acid sequence: CASSFYARDEQFF.

V is TRBV6-1 and J is TRBJ1-2; possible D gene TRBD1, 5 bases. Germline CDR1 is MNHNS and CDR2 is SASEGT. Trimming shortened V by 4 bases and J by 5 bases, and 11 bases separated the two germline ends. The CDR3 is 13 amino acids. CDR3 nucleotide sequence: TGTGCCAGCAGTGGCAGGGTAAGGTATGGCTACACCTTC. Amino acid sequence: CASSGRVRYGYTF.

The chain joins TRBV4-1 to TRBJ1-1, with unresolved D. Germline V gene data show CDR1 as MGHRA and CDR2 as YSYEKL. This CDR3 region has 16 residues. The V gene lost 4 bases and the J gene lost 4 bases, with 19 bases spanning the gap. The chain's CDR3 is CASSLHPGPAGTEAFF. CDR3 coding DNA: TGCGCCAGCAGCCTCCACCCGGGCCCGGCGGGCACTGAAGCTTTCTTT.

V gene TRBV4-1 combines with J gene TRBJ1-4; the D gene is possibly TRBD1 (6 bases). Germline loops: CDR1 MGHRA, CDR2 YSYEKL. CDR3 size: 20 residues. Trimming left V 3 bases short and J 4 bases short, with 27 bases between. This chain's CDR3 is CASSQEQRTAMAGDNEKLFF. The CDR3 DNA reads as TGCGCCAGCAGCCAGGAACAAAGGACAGCAATGGCGGGCGATAATGAAAAACTGTTTTTT.

V and J are TRBV6-1 and TRBJ1-5, with 12 nucleotides matching TRBD1. Germline V gives CDR1 MNHNS, CDR2 SASEGT. The CDR3 has 15 residues. Trimming took 6 bases from V and 6 from J; bases not matched to a gene: 6. The DNA of the CDR3 is TGTGCCAGCAGGCCGGGACAGGGGGCGATTCAGCCCCAGCATTTT. Its protein product is CASRPGQGAIQPQHF.

This clone has more than one count but fewer than ten. This chain connects TRBV6-6 to TRBJ1-4, with D perhaps TRBD1 (5 bases). The CDR3 spans 15 residues. Germline CDR1 MNHNY, CDR2 SVGAGI (reference sequence). V shed 7 bases and J shed 7 bases, with 19 bases lying between them. CDR3 protein: CASKWGQGQSEKLFF. CDR3 coding DNA: TGTGCCAGCAAATGGGGTCAGGGTCAGAGTGAAAAACTGTTTTTT.

The chain employs TRBV5-1 and TRBJ1-4; 9 nucleotides agree with TRBD1. The J segment lost 5 bases and the V segment lost 5 bases, leaving 4 bases of the junction unmatched. Germline V gene sequence: CDR1 SGHRS, CDR2 YFSETQ. The CDR3 loop spans 14 amino acids. CDR3: CASSTGTGNEKLFF. In nucleotides, the CDR3 is TGCGCCAGCAGTACCGGGACAGGGAATGAAAAACTGTTTTTT.

J is TRBJ2-5 and V is TRBV27; tentatively, D is TRBD1 (6 bases). The CDR3 sequence is 13 residues long. The V gene lost 5 bases and the J gene lost 5 bases, with 12 bases spanning the gap. Germline V gives CDR1 MNHEY, CDR2 SMNVEV (reference sequence). This CDR3 is CASSPTGQETQYF. The CDR3 DNA reads as TGTGCCAGCAGTCCTACAGGGCAGGAGACCCAGTACTTC.

J is TRBJ2-5 and V is TRBV2, with 8 bases lining up with TRBD2. The trim removed 6 bases at V and 2 bases at J, leaving 11 bases unmatched. CDR3 length equals 16 residues. In germline, CDR1 is SNHLY, CDR2 FYNNEI. DNA for the CDR3: TGTGCCAGCAGGCCTCGGGGGGGGCTCGGGCAAGAGACCCAGTACTTC. Its translation: CASRPRGGLGQETQYF.

The gene calls are TRBV7-9 and TRBJ2-5, with D possibly TRBD2 on 5 matching bases. CDR3 length: 14 amino acids. V lost 5 bases and J lost 4, with 14 bases in between. The germline gives CDR1 SEHNR, CDR2 FQNEAQ (reference sequence). DNA for the CDR3: TGTGCCAGCAGCATAAGCGGTGGAGGAGAGACCCAGTACTTC. Translating it yields CASSISGGGETQYF.

This chain links TRBV27 with TRBJ2-3, with D maybe TRBD1 (6 bases). V lost 6 bases to trimming and J lost 3 bases, with 10 bases between them. This CDR3 contains 13 residues. The germline V gene has CDR1 MNHEY and CDR2 SMNVEV (reference sequence). Here the CDR3 reads CASRTQGTDTQYF. DNA for the CDR3: TGTGCCAGCAGAACGCAGGGGACAGATACGCAGTATTTT.

The rearrangement links TRBV5-1 to TRBJ2-5; 10 nucleotides agree with TRBD1. Germline values: CDR1 SGHRS, CDR2 YFSETQ. This CDR3 is 15 amino acids long. The ends lost 7 bases at V and 2 bases at J; junction bases unmatched: 8. For the CDR3, the DNA is TGCGCCAGCCGAGTTCAGGGACAGGGGCAAGAGACCCAGTACTTC. This codes for CASRVQGQGQETQYF.

This clone was picked up a small number of times. The rearrangement links TRBV5-1 to TRBJ1-2, with TRBD1 matching 7 bases. Germline CDR1 SGHRS, CDR2 YFSETQ. There are 14 residues in the CDR3. V dropped 3 bases and J dropped 8; count of bases not matched to a gene: 10. CDR3 bases: TGCGCCAGCAGCTACGGACAGGCCAATGTGGGCTACACCTTC. This sequence encodes CASSYGQANVGYTF. Combining the CDR3 with reference TRBV5-1 and TRBJ1-2 gives the whole variable domain KAGVTQTPRYLIKTRGQQVTLSCSPISGHRSVSWYQQTPGQGLQFLFEYFSETQRNKGNFPGRFSGRQFSNSRSEMNVSTLELGDSALYLCASSYGQANVGYTFGSGTRLTVV.

The chain has TRBV5-1 and TRBJ1-3; 9 nucleotides match TRBD1. The V and J ends lost 4 bases and 11 bases, in that order; junction bases with no gene match: 10. This CDR3 has 14 residues. Germline loops: CDR1 SGHRS, CDR2 YFSETQ. The CDR3 DNA sequence: TGCGCCAGCAGCGGGGGACAGGGCGGGACATCCATATATTTT. It is translated as CASSGGQGGTSIYF.

The chain combines TRBV15 with TRBJ1-3, with D unresolved. V was cut by 0 bases and J by 0 bases, with 9 bases left in between. Germline V gene data show CDR1 as LNHNV and CDR2 as YYDKDF (reference sequence). The CDR3 is made up of 16 amino acids. The DNA for the CDR3 is TGTGCCACCAGCAGAGATCCCGGGATCTCTGGAAACACCATATATTTT. Its protein is CATSRDPGISGNTIYF.

The chain links TRBV19 to TRBJ1-2; 7 nucleotides line up with TRBD1. V lost 4 bases, J lost 5 bases, and 13 bases stayed unmatched. The germline gives CDR1 LNHDA, CDR2 SQIVND (reference sequence). This CDR3 contains 16 residues. CDR3 DNA sequence: TGTGCCAGTAGTAGAGGGACAGCTCACGCACTTTATGGCTACACCTTC. Its protein product is CASSRGTAHALYGYTF.

This sequence joins TRBV30 and TRBJ2-1, with D possibly matching TRBD2 (7 bases). With 4 bases removed from V and 9 bases from J, the gap between germline ends came to 22 bases. The CDR3 contains 15 residues. CDR1 and CDR2 (germline): GTSNPN, SVGIG (reference sequence). The CDR3 coding sequence is TGTGCCTGGACCTCCTTAGCGGGCCTAGGGGGTGAGCAGTTCTTC. It translates to CAWTSLAGLGGEQFF.

A few counts support this clone. V gene TRBV6-5 combines with J gene TRBJ2-3, with TRBD1 as a possible D gene (6 bases). The V gene lost 6 bases and the J gene lost 4 bases, with 17 bases spanning the gap. The CDR3 has 15 residues. Germline CDR1 and CDR2: MNHEY and SVGAGI. The CDR3 region has the DNA TGTGCCAGCAGGGCTGTCGGGACACCGTCAGATACGCAGTATTTT. It translates to CASRAVGTPSDTQYF.

This chain joins TRBV28 and TRBJ2-7; 10 nucleotides align to TRBD1. With V trimmed by 8 bases and J by 0 bases, 16 bases remained unmatched. CDR1 and CDR2 (germline): MDHEN, SYDVKM. This CDR3 region has 18 residues. The CDR3 is CASRRDRGLTPFSYEQYF. CDR3 coding DNA: TGTGCCAGCCGGCGGGACAGGGGACTGACCCCCTTCTCCTACGAGCAGTACTTC.

J is TRBJ1-2 and V is TRBV5-1, with 10 bases fitting TRBD1. J lost 7 bases, V lost 4 bases, and 13 bases had no gene match. Germline V gene data show CDR1 as SGHRS and CDR2 as YFSETQ. This CDR3 comprises 16 residues. The CDR3 nucleotides read TGCGCCAGCAGCGGGACACACGGGACAGGGGAGTTTGGCTACACCTTC. It specifies CASSGTHGTGEFGYTF.

This chain connects TRBV2 to TRBJ1-3; D gene unclear. The CDR3 covers 16 residues. Trimming stripped 0 bases from V and 0 bases from J, with 9 bases between. Germline V gene sequence: CDR1 SNHLY, CDR2 FYNNEI. CDR3 bases: TGTGCCAGCAGTGAAGCGCGGGTCCGCTCTGGAAACACCATATATTTT. It codes for CASSEARVRSGNTIYF.

This clone was observed once. The chain carries TRBV15 and TRBJ1-5; TRBD1 is a possible D gene (5 bases). This CDR3 region has 16 residues. Trimming removed 0 bases at V and 4 bases at J, with 13 bases between. Germline CDR1 LNHNV, CDR2 YYDKDF (reference sequence). This CDR3 reads CATSRDYGRDNQPQHF. The CDR3 DNA reads as TGTGCCACCAGCAGAGATTATGGCAGGGATAATCAGCCCCAGCATTTT.

This chain joins TRBV10-3 and TRBJ1-2; D possibly corresponds to TRBD1 (6 bases). The CDR3 runs 13 residues. The V and J ends lost 4 bases and 6 bases respectively, with 12 bases between them. Per germline, CDR1 ENHRY and CDR2 SYGVKD. The CDR3 sequence: CAISGTEGNGYTF. DNA for the CDR3: TGTGCCATCAGTGGGACAGAAGGGAATGGCTACACCTTC.

The chain carries TRBV28 and TRBJ1-1; 9 nucleotides agree with TRBD1. Germline CDR1 MDHEN, CDR2 SYDVKM. This CDR3 spans 15 amino acids. V lost 3 bases, J lost 4 bases, and 6 bases stayed unmatched. DNA for the CDR3: TGTGCCAGCAGTTTCACGGGACAGGGTGTCACTGAAGCTTTCTTT. Translation: CASSFTGQGVTEAFF. The variable domain in full, with the rest retrieved from reference TRBV28 and TRBJ1-1, is DVKVTQSSRYLVKRTGEKVFLECVQDMDHENMFWYRQDPGLGLRLIYFSYDVKMKEKGDIPEGYSVSREKKERFSLILESASTNQTSMYLCASSFTGQGVTEAFFGQGTRLTVV.